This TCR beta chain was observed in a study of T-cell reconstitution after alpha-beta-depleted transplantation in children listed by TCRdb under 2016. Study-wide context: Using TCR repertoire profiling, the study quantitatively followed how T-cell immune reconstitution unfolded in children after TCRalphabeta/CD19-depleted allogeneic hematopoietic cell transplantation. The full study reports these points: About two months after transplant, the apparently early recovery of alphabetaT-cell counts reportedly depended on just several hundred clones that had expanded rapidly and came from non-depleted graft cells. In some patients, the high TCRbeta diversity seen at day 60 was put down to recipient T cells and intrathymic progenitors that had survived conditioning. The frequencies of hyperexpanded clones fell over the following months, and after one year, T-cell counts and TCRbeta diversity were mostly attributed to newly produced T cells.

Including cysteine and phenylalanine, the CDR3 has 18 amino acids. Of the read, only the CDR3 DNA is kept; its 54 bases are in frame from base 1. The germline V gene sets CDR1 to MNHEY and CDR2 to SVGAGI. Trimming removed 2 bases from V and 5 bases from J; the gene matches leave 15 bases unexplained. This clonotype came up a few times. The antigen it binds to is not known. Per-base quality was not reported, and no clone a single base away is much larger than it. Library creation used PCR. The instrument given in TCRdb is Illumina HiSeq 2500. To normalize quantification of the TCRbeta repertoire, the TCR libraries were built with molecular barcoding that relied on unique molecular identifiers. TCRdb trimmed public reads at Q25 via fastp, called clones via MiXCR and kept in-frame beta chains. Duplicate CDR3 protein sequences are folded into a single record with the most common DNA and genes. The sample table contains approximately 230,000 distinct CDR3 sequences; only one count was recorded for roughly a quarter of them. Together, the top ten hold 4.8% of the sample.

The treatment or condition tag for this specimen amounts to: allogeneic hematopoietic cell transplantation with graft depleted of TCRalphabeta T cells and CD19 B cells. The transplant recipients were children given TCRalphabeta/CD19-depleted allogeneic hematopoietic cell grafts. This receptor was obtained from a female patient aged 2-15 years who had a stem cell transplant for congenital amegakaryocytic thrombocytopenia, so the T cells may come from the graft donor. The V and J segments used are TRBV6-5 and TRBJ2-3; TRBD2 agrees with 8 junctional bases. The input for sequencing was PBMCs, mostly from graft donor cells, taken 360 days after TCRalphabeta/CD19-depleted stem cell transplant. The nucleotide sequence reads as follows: TGTGCCAGCAGTTACGTCGCTAGCGGGTTTGGCTCGTTAGATACGCAGTATTTT. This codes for CASSYVASGFGSLDTQYF.